The T cell receptor (beta chain) described here comes from a study of CD8+ T cells in alopecia areata. Study findings and constraints: Patients showed less clear TCR sequence sharing than mice, possibly partly because of HLA diversity.

Extracted from the samples, RNA was reverse transcribed into cDNA to serve as the sequencing template. Clones were read by immunoSEQ multiplex PCR, and TCRdb kept only the in-frame ones, dropping some. The table records roughly 150,000 clones, 55% of them present only once. As concerns this clone: Its cognate antigen is unknown.

The CDR3 sequence is 15 residues long. The germline V gene encodes CDR1 SGHRS and CDR2 YFSETQ. The V end was cut by 1 base, the J end by 2 bases, with 12 bases between. Cell sorting was applied to PBMCs, and CD4+ and CD8+ T cells were collected. This chain connects TRBV5-1 to TRBJ2-5; D uncertain. The clonotype comes from a human donor in good health. The specimen sequenced was CD4+ T cells sorted from blood. In DNA, the CDR3 is TGCGCCAGCAGCTTGCGCGCGAGCAGGCAAGAGACCCAGTACTTC. Its protein is CASSLRASRQETQYF.